Below, one TCR beta chain is given with its context. Its antigen is still unknown. The method was immunoSEQ multiplex PCR; TCRdb's version includes in-frame clones alone and lacks a portion of them. The data show about 58,000 clones, 90% to 95% seen once. This specimen belongs to a study of OX40 agonist ivuxolimab in advanced cancers. Overall study context: Previous treatment with anti-PD-1, anti-PD-L1 or anti-CTLA-4 therapy was allowed; 40% had received some.

Findings and limits, study-wide: Partial responders at 0.1-3.0 mg/kg showed near-lowest clonal expansion. CD8+ T cells averaged more expanded clones than CD4+. Clones of CD4+ and CD8+ blood T cells grew by week 6 at doses of 0.1 to 3.0 mg/kg.

CDR3 length: 15 amino acids. Deletions cut 6 bases from V and 0 bases from J, with 15 bases between. V usage is TRBV23-1 and J usage is TRBJ2-7, with TRBD2 as a possible D gene (6 bases). TRBV23-1 is classed as an ORF, of uncertain function. The receptor comes from an adult with an advanced solid tumor such as melanoma, head and neck, liver or kidney cancer. The specimen was CD4+ or CD8+ T cells sorted from blood, collected in a trial of the OX40 agonist ivuxolimab. The CDR3 protein is CASRRIPGLSYEQYF. CDR3 in DNA: TGCGCCAGCAGGAGGATACCGGGACTCTCCTACGAGCAGTACTTC.